This T cell receptor beta chain was documented in a study of T cell responses to AZD1222 COVID-19 vaccine. Looking at the study overall: Analysis merged second doses at about 4 or about 12 weeks. Whole-study results and caveats: Baseline serology detected seropositivity in only six or seven AZD1222 recipients. CD4 TCRs covered the whole spike, strongest at regions 160-218 and 743-854. Donors skewed white British and female; clonal diversity was possibly underestimated.

This CDR3 contains 14 residues. Germline V gene sequence: CDR1 LNHDA, CDR2 SQIVND (reference sequence). The V end lost 1 base, the J end lost 0 bases, and 6 bases lay between the germline ends. The table lists this clone with a count of one. As yet, its antigen is unknown. Some clones are missing from TCRdb's copy, which holds only in-frame ones; the method was immunoSEQ multiplex PCR. The sample carries approximately 130,000 clones, around nine tenths recorded once. This clonotype originated in an adult in good health. The sample was peripheral blood, taken on day 0 of AZD1222 vaccination. The chain has TRBV19 and TRBJ1-2, with D unclear. The CDR3 coding sequence is TGTGCCAGTAGTATAGGGCCTTCTAACTATGGCTACACCTTC. This encodes CASSIGPSNYGYTF.